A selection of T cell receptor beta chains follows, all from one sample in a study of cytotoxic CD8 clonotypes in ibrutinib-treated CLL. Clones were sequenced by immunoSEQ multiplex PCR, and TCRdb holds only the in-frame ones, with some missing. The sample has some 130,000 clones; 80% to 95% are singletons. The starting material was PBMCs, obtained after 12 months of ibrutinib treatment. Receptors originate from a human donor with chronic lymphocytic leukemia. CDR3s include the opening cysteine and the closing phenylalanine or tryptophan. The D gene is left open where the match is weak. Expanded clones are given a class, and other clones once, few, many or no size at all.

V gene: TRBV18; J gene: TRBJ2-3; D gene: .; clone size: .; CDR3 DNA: TGTGCCAGCTCACCACCGTTCGATGGCACAGATACGCAGTATTTT; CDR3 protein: CASSPPFDGTDTQYF
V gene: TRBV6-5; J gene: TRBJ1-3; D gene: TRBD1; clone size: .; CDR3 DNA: TGTGCCAGCAGTTCAAGGACAGGGAGCTCTGGAAACACCATATATTTT; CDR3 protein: CASSSRTGSSGNTIYF
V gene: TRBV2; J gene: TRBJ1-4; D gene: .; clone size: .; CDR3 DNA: TGTGCCAGTACAGAAGGTGGGAGGGTTGATGAAAAACTGTTTTTT; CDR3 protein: CASTEGGRVDEKLFF
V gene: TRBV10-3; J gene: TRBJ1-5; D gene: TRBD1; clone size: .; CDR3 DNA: TGTGCCATCAGTGATTCTAACAGGGGGCATCAGCCCCAGCATTTT; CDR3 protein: CAISDSNRGHQPQHF
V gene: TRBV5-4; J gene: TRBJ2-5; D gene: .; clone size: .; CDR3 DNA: TGTGCCAGCAGCTTGATGCAGCCCCATGGGGAGACCCAGTACTTC; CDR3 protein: CASSLMQPHGETQYF
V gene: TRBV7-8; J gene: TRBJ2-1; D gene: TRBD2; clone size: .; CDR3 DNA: TGTGCCAGCAGTCTTAGGCGGCTAGCGGGCGTAAGCGATGAGCAGTTCTTC; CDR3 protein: CASSLRRLAGVSDEQFF
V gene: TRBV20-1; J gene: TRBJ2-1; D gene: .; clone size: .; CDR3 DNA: TGCAGTAACGGACCAAACAATGAGCAGTTCTTC; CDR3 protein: CSNGPNNEQFF
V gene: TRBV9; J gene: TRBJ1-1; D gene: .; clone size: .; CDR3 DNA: TGTGCCAGCAGCCCCGGGGCGAGGGCTGAAGCTTTCTTT; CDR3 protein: CASSPGARAEAFF
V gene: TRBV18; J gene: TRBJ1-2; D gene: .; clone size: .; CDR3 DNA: TGTGCCAGCTCACCAGATTCAAACTCCTATGGCTACACCTTC; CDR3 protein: CASSPDSNSYGYTF
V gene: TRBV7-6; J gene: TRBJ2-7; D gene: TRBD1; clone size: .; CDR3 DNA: TGTGCCAGCAGCCCGGGGACAGGGACCTTCTACGAGCAGTACTTC; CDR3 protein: CASSPGTGTFYEQYF
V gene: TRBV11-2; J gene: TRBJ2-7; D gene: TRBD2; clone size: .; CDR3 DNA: TGTGCCAGCAGCTTAGAGGTCTTTAGCGGGAGGGCCTACGAGCAGTACTTC; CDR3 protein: CASSLEVFSGRAYEQYF
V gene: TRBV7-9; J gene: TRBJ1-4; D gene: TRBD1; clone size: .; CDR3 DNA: TGTGCCAGCAGCCCCGGACAGGGACGTAATGAAAAACTGTTTTTT; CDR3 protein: CASSPGQGRNEKLFF
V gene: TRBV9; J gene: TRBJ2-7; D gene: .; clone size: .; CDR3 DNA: TGTGCCAGCGCTCCCGAGGGTGTTCCGGGGGAGCAGTACTTC; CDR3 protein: CASAPEGVPGEQYF
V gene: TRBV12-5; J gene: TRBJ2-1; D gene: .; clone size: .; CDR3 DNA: TGTGCTAGTGGTTGGGAAGGGAATGAGCAGTTCTTC; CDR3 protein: CASGWEGNEQFF
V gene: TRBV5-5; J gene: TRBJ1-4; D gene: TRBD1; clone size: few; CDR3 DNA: TGTGCCAGCAGCTCGACAGGGGCCGAAAAACTGTTTTTT; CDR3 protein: CASSSTGAEKLFF
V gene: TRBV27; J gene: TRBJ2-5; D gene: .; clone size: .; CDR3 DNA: TGTGCCAGCAGTTCAATCCCGATAATACCCCAAGAGACCCAGTACTTC; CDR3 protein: CASSSIPIIPQETQYF
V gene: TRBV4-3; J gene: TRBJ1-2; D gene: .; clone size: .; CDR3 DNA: TGCGCCAGCAGCCAAGAGCCCTTTAACTATGGCTACACCTTC; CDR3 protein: CASSQEPFNYGYTF
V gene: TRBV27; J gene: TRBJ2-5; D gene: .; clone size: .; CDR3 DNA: TGTGCCAGCAGTTTATGGGCAGGGAGAACGGAGACCCAGTACTTC; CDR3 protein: CASSLWAGRTETQYF
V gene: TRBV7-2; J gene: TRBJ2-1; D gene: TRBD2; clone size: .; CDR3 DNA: TGTGCCACCGAGCGGGATACGTACAATGAGCAGTTCTTC; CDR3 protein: CATERDTYNEQFF
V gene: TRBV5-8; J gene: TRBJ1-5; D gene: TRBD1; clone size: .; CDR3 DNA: TGTGCCAGCAGCGGGGACAGGTCGACGGATCAGCCCCAGCATTTT; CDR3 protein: CASSGDRSTDQPQHF
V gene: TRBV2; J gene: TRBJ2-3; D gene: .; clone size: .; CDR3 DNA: TGTGCCAGCAGAGAAGGGCCACTTAGCACAGATACGCAGTATTTT; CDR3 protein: CASREGPLSTDTQYF
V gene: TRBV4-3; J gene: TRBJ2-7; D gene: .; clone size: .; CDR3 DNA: TGCGCCAGCAGCCCCCGGCGGTCCTACGAGCAGTACTTC; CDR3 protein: CASSPRRSYEQYF
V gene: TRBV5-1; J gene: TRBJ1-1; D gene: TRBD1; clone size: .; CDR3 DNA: TGCGCCAGCTCCCTACAGGGGGACACTGAAGCTTTCTTT; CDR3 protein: CASSLQGDTEAFF
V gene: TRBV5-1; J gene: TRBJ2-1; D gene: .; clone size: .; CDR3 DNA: TGCGCCAGCAGCTTAGGTAATGAGCAGTTCTTC; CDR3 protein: CASSLGNEQFF
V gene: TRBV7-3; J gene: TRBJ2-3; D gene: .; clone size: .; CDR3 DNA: TGTGCCAGCAGCTTAGCCCGGGACTCCCAACCCACAGATACGCAGTATTTT; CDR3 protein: CASSLARDSQPTDTQYF
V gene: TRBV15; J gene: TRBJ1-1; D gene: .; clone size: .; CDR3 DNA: TGTGCCACCAGCAGGCCCCGAGAGGGGTCAGGGAACACTGAAGCTTTCTTT; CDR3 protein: CATSRPREGSGNTEAFF
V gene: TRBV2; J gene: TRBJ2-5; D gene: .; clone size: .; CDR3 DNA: TGTGCCAGCAGCGGCCGGGACTCCGGAGAGACCCAGTACTTC; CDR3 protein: CASSGRDSGETQYF
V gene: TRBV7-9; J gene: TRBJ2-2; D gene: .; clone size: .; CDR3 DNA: TGTGCCAGCAGCGAAGGGGAGCTGTTTTTT; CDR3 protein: CASSEGELFF
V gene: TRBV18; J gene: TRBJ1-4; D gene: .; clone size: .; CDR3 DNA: TGTGCCAGCTCACCCAGGTCAGGGCCGCGAGAAGCAACTAATGAAAAACTGTTTTTT; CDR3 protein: CASSPRSGPREATNEKLFF
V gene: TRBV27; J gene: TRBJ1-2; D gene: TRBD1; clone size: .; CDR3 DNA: TGTGCCAGCAGCCCTAGGGACAGGGCTACGCGAGGCTACACCTTC; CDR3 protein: CASSPRDRATRGYTF
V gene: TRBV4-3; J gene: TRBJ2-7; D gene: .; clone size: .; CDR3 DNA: TGCGCCAGCAGCAAAAGACCCCAGGGTTTGCACGAGCAGTACTTC; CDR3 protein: CASSKRPQGLHEQYF
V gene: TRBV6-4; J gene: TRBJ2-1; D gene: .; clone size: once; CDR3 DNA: TGTGCCAGCAGAATGGGTGGTGAGCAGTTCTTC; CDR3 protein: CASRMGGEQFF
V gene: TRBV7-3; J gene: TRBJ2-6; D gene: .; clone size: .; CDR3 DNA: TGTGCCAGCAGCTTTCCGGAGAGCCCAACGGGGGCCAACGTCCTGACTTTC; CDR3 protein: CASSFPESPTGANVLTF
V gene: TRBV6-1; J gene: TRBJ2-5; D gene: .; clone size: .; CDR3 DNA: TGTGCCAACCTCCATGGCGCCAGGGGGGAAGAGACCCAGTACTTC; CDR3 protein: CANLHGARGEETQYF
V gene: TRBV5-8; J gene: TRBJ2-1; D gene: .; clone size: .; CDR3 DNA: TGTGCCAGCAGCTTGGGGACCGATTACAATGAGCAGTTCTTC; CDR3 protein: CASSLGTDYNEQFF
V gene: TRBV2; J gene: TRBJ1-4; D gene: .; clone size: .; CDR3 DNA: TGTGCCAGCAGTGCAGGTCGGCCAGGGGAAAAACTGTTTTTT; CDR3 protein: CASSAGRPGEKLFF
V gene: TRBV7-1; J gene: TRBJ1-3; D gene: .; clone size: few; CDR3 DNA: TGTGCCAGCAGCCTTAGCGTAAACACCATATATTTT; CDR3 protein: CASSLSVNTIYF
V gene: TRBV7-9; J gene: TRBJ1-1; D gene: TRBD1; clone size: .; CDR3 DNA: TGTGCCAGCCAGCGGGACAGGGTTGACACTGAAGCTTTCTTT; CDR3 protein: CASQRDRVDTEAFF
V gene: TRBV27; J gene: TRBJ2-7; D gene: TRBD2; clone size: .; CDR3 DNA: TGTGCCAGCAGCCAAATAAGAAGACTAGCCCCGGACGAGCAGTACTTC; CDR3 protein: CASSQIRRLAPDEQYF
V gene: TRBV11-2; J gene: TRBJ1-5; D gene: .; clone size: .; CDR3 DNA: TGTGCCAGCAGTTTCGACCCCAATCAGCCCCAGCATTTT; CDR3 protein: CASSFDPNQPQHF
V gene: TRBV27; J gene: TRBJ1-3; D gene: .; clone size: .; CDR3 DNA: TGTGCCAGCAGGAAGGAGGGGGGGCAAAATGGAAACACCATATATTTT; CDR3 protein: CASRKEGGQNGNTIYF
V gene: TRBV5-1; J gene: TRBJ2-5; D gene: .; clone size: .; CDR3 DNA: TGCGCCAGCCTTCGGGGGTTGGGAACTCAAGAGACCCAGTACTTC; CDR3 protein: CASLRGLGTQETQYF
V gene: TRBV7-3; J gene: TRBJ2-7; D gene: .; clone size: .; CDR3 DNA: TGTGCCAGCAGCTCGGGCCTTTTAGCCGAGCAGTACTTC; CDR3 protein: CASSSGLLAEQYF
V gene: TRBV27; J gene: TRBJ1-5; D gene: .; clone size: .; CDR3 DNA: TGTGCCAGCAGCTCTCAGCCCCAGCATTTT; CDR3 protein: CASSSQPQHF
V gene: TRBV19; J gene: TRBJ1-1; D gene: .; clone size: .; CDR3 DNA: TGTGCCTCCGGGGACACCATGAACACTGAAGCTTTCTTT; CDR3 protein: CASGDTMNTEAFF
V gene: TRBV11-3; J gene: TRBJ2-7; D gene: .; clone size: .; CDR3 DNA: TGTGCCAGCAGCGATGGAAGGGGGATCTACGAGCAGTACTTC; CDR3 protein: CASSDGRGIYEQYF
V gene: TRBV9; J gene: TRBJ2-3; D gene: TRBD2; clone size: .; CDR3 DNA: TGTGCCAGCAGCGTATGGGGACTAGAGGCAGATACGCAGTATTTT; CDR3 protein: CASSVWGLEADTQYF
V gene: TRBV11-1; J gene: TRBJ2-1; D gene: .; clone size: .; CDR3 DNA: TGTGCCAGCAGCTTAACCCAGGGTCAGAGTGAGCAGTTCTTC; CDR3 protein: CASSLTQGQSEQFF
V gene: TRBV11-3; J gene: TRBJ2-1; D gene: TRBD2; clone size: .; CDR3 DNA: TGTGCCAGCAGTCTAGGACTAGCGGGAGCTAATGAGCAGTTCTTC; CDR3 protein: CASSLGLAGANEQFF
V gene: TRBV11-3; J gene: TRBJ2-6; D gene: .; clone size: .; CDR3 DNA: TGTGCCAGCAGCCATCGACAAAGTCGGGCCAACGTCCTGACTTTC; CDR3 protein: CASSHRQSRANVLTF
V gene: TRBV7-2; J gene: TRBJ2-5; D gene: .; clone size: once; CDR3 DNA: TGTGCCAGCAGCTTAGGGAGGGCGCAAGAGACCCAGTACTTC; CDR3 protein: CASSLGRAQETQYF
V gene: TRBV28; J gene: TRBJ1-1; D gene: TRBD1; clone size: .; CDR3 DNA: TGTGCCAGCAGTCCATGGACAGGGCCGAACACTGAAGCTTTCTTT; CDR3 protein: CASSPWTGPNTEAFF
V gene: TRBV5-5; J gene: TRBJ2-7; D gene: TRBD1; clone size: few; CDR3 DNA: TGTGCCAGCAGCTTGTTCGGACAGGGTTACTACGAGCAGTACTTC; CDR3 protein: CASSLFGQGYYEQYF
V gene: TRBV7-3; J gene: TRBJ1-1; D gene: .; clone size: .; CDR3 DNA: TGTGCCAGCAGCCCCGTGGGGGGTACAGGGGAAGCTTTCTTT; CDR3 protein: CASSPVGGTGEAFF
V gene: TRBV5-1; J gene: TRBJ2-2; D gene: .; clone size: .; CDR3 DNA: TGCGCCAGCAGCTTGAGGGACTTATCCGGGACCTTCACCGGGGAGCTGTTTTTT; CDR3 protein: CASSLRDLSGTFTGELFF
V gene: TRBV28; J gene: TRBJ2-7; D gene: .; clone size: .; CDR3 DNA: TGTGCCAGCAGCGGACAGAACTACGAGCAGTACTTC; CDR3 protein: CASSGQNYEQYF
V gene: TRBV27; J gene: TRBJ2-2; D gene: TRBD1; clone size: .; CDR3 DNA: TGTGCCAGCAGTCTACACTTTAGGGACAGGGACCCCGGGGAGCTGTTTTTT; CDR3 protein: CASSLHFRDRDPGELFF
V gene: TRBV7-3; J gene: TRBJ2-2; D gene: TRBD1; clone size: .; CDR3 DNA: TGTGCCAGCAGCTTAACCTACTTACCGGGACAGGGGTTCGGGGAGCTGTTTTTT; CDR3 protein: CASSLTYLPGQGFGELFF